This T cell receptor (beta chain) came from a study of shared clonotypes between healthy human individuals. Germline V gives CDR1 DFQATT, CDR2 SNEGSKA (reference sequence). The CDR3 totals 11 residues. At a deep level, the assay was run. Sequencing was performed with immunoSEQ multiplex PCR; in TCRdb, only in-frame clones are kept and a portion is missing. The sample holds roughly 380,000 clones, around 96% seen once. The TCR was taken from a young man in good health. The material sequenced was memory CD8+ T cells sorted from blood. The subset here: CD45RO+ cells pooled with CCR7-negative TemRA cells. The chain combines TRBV20-1 with TRBJ1-3; no clear D. The CDR3 DNA sequence: TGCAGCCCCGTTCGGGGAGACACCATATATTTT. Protein product: CSPVRGDTIYF.